This T cell receptor (beta chain) was captured by sequencing in a study of radiation and T cells in renal cell carcinoma. Study-wide results and caveats: From baseline, blood top tumor clonotypes peaked at 2 weeks post-radiation. Pretreatment tumor biopsies were lacking, so baseline clonotypes are unknown.

Points on this clone: What it binds is unknown.

Data came from immunoSEQ multiplex PCR; TCRdb stores just in-frame clones and leaves some out. There are over 30,000 clones in the sample; over 75% occur only once, and roughly 30% lies in the top ten. Time point noted: blood 4 weeks post-SBRT, at nephrectomy. Treatment here: 15 Gy SBRT to primary tumor, nephrectomy 4 weeks later. Nephrectomy followed 15 Gy stereotactic body radiation by 4 weeks. Radiation-treated patients gave blood at baseline, week 2 and week 4. The trim removed 4 bases at V and 1 base at J, leaving 4 bases unmatched. This CDR3 has 15 residues. CDR1 and CDR2 (germline): SGHTA, FQGNSA.

The specimen comprised blood, sampled from a patient whose treatment included radiotherapy and nephrectomy. The receptor's source is a man aged 55 to 70 with renal cell carcinoma. This chain links TRBV7-2 with TRBJ2-5; TRBD2 agrees at 9 bases. CDR3 sequence reads: CASSSGTSIQETQYF. CDR3 in DNA: TGTGCCAGCAGCTCCGGGACTAGCATCCAAGAGACCCAGTACTTC.